The 18 T cell receptor beta chains below all came from one sample that was sequenced in a study of CD8 T cells in Susac syndrome. Reverse transcription used about 0.45 to 1 ug RNA and random hexamers. TCRdb reanalysed the immunoSEQ multiplex PCR reads using MiXCR and keeps one entry per CDR3 protein. Of roughly 190,000 distinct CDR3 sequences in the sample, approximately 96% were seen once. Input material: CD4+ T cells from PBMCs. The receptor source for this set is a human donor with Susac syndrome.

The CDR3 bases are TGTGCCAGCAGCTTCAAGGGGGATTATTCACCCCTCCACTTT. Translated: CASSFKGDYSPLHF. The genes are TRBV5-6 and TRBJ1-6, with a weak D call TRBD1 (6 bases). Germline assignment: CDR1 SGHDT and CDR2 YYEEEE. V was cut by 2 bases and J by 8 bases, with 11 bases left in between. The CDR3 sequence is 14 residues long.

The chain combines TRBV7-2 with TRBJ2-5; D possibly matches TRBD1 or TRBD2 (7 bases each). The CDR3 covers 17 residues. Germline CDR1 is SGHTA and CDR2 is FQGNSA. Trimming removed 1 base at V and 2 bases at J, with 17 bases between. CDR3: CASSLVSTGRGQETQYF. CDR3 coding DNA: TGTGCCAGCAGCTTAGTGTCGACAGGGAGGGGGCAAGAGACCCAGTACTTC. The entire variable domain, with the rest obtained from reference TRBV7-2 and TRBJ2-5, is as follows: GAGVSQSPSNKVTEKGKDVELRCDPISGHTALYWYRQSLGQGLEFLIYFQGNSAPDKSGLPSDRFSAERTGGSVSTLTIQRTQQEDSAVYLCASSLVSTGRGQETQYFGPGTRLLVL.

This clonotype was detected once. The V gene is TRBV5-1, the J gene TRBJ2-1; possibly TRBD1 or TRBD2 for D (5 bases each). Trimming removed 3 bases from V and 10 bases from J, with 8 bases in between. The germline gives CDR1 SGHRS, CDR2 YFSETQ. CDR3 length: 11 amino acids. CDR3 bases: TGCGCCAGCAGCTGGGACCGGGAGCAGTTCTTC. Protein: CASSWDREQFF. Full variable domain (rest looked up from reference TRBV5-1 and TRBJ2-1): KAGVTQTPRYLIKTRGQQVTLSCSPISGHRSVSWYQQTPGQGLQFLFEYFSETQRNKGNFPGRFSGRQFSNSRSEMNVSTLELGDSALYLCASSWDREQFFGPGTRLTVL.

The V and J genes are TRBV4-2 and TRBJ2-3; D may be TRBD2 (5 bases). Germline assignment: CDR1 LGHNA and CDR2 YNFKEQ. V was pared by 5 bases and J by 4 bases, with 13 bases between. The CDR3 totals 14 residues. The CDR3, as DNA: TGTGCCAGCAGCGAATCTAGTAGCGCAGATACGCAGTATTTT. Translated: CASSESSSADTQYF.

The V call is TRBV6-2 or TRBV6-3, the J call TRBJ1-2, with D perhaps matching TRBD1 (6 bases). V was shortened by 2 bases and J by 6 bases, with 13 bases between the two germline ends. Germline CDR1 and CDR2: MNHEY and SVGEGT. The CDR3 totals 14 residues. CDR3 bases: TGTGCCAGCAGTTACCTTACAGGGACGAATGGCTACACCTTC. It encodes CASSYLTGTNGYTF.

The chain has TRBV11-1 and TRBJ1-1; D is unresolved. Trimming cost V 5 bases and J 1 base, with 14 bases left between them. This CDR3 is built from 15 residues. Per germline, CDR1 SGHAT and CDR2 FQDESV (reference sequence). In DNA form, the CDR3 reads TGTGCCAGCAGCCTCGACGGAAAATCGAACACTGAAGCTTTCTTT. Amino acid sequence: CASSLDGKSNTEAFF.

This rearrangement joins TRBV3-1 to TRBJ1-3; 8 nucleotides match TRBD1. V lost 7 bases to trimming and J lost 7 bases; unmatched junction nucleotides: 9. This CDR3 is built from 14 residues. The germline V gene encodes CDR1 LGHDT and CDR2 YNNKEL (reference sequence). The CDR3 region has the DNA TGTGCCAGCACCCACTCGGACAGGGTGAACACCATATATTTT. Protein product: CASTHSDRVNTIYF.

V usage is TRBV7-9 and J usage is TRBJ2-3, with a possible D match to TRBD2 (7 bases). Trimming removed 6 bases from V and 4 bases from J, with 14 bases in between. The CDR3 has 14 residues. Germline CDR1 SEHNR, CDR2 FQNEAQ (reference sequence). Here the CDR3 DNA reads TGTGCCAGCAGTCTGGGGGGGCGAGCAGATACGCAGTATTTT. It translates to CASSLGGRADTQYF.

V and J are TRBV5-1 and TRBJ2-7, with a tentative D call TRBD2 (5 bases). CDR1 and CDR2 (germline): SGHRS, YFSETQ. Trimming cost V 2 bases and J 3 bases, with 6 bases left between them. The CDR3 is 12 amino acids. The CDR3 protein is CASSFEGYEQYF. The CDR3 nucleotides are TGCGCCAGCAGCTTTGAGGGCTACGAGCAGTACTTC.

V usage is TRBV11-3 and J usage is TRBJ2-1; D tentatively reads TRBD1 or TRBD2 (5 bases each). Per the germline V gene, CDR1 is SGHNT and CDR2 is YENEEA. Trimming pared 1 base from V and 6 bases from J, leaving 13 bases between. The CDR3 contains 15 residues. This chain's CDR3 is CASSLVSGASNEQFF. The CDR3 DNA sequence: TGTGCCAGCAGCTTAGTTTCCGGGGCGTCCAATGAGCAGTTCTTC.

The rearrangement joins TRBV10-3 to TRBJ2-1; D is ambiguous. V was cut by 8 bases and J by 0 bases, with 11 bases left in between. Germline V gene lookup returns CDR1 ENHRY and CDR2 SYGVKD. The CDR3 is 14 amino acids. This chain's CDR3 is CAIRDTSSYNEQFF. The CDR3 nucleotides are TGTGCCATCCGAGACACGAGCTCCTACAATGAGCAGTTCTTC.

The chain recombines TRBV5-1 with TRBJ2-3, with 7 bases fitting TRBD1. Germline CDR1 and CDR2: SGHRS and YFSETQ. The CDR3 spans 16 residues. V lost 6 bases, J lost 1 base, and 11 bases stayed unmatched. The CDR3: CASNLFGTGGTDTQYF. CDR3 DNA sequence: TGCGCCAGCAACCTTTTCGGCACAGGGGGCACAGATACGCAGTATTTT.

The gene calls are TRBV11-2 and TRBJ1-1; perhaps TRBD1 as D (5 bases). This CDR3 is built from 15 residues. Trimming cost V 0 bases and J 0 bases, with 8 bases left between them. The germline V gene encodes CDR1 SGHAT and CDR2 FQNNGV. The CDR3 is CASSLDRDLNTEAFF. In DNA, the CDR3 is TGTGCCAGCAGCTTAGATCGGGACCTGAACACTGAAGCTTTCTTT.

The chain couples TRBV6-2 or TRBV6-3 to TRBJ2-7; D may be TRBD2 (6 bases). The germline V gene has CDR1 MNHEY and CDR2 SVGEGT. The CDR3 is 13 amino acids. Trimming cost V 2 bases and J 2 bases, with 7 bases left between them. The CDR3 here is CASSYLATYEQYF. CDR3 sequence (DNA): TGTGCCAGCAGTTACCTAGCGACCTACGAGCAGTACTTC.

This clonotype occurred once. The V call is TRBV5-5, the J call TRBJ2-7, with D perhaps TRBD1 or TRBD2 (5 bases each). Germline assignment: CDR1 SGHKS and CDR2 YYEKEE (reference sequence). The V end lost 4 bases, the J end lost 2 bases, and 25 bases lay between the germline ends. The CDR3 runs to 18 residues. In DNA, the CDR3 is TGTGCCAGCAGCCTCCATGCCCCGGGACGTCTAACCCCCTACGAGCAGTACTTC. It codes for CASSLHAPGRLTPYEQYF.

The CDR3 nucleotides are TGTGCCAGCAGCTTACGGACAGTCGGTGAAAAACTGTTTTTT. This codes for CASSLRTVGEKLFF. V and J are TRBV7-6 and TRBJ1-4; maybe TRBD1 (6 bases). CDR3 size: 14 residues. Germline CDR1 reads SGHVS; CDR2 reads FNYEAQ. V dropped 2 bases and J dropped 7 bases, with 11 bases sitting between them.

J is TRBJ1-2 and V is TRBV6-5; 7 bases fit TRBD1. The CDR3 spans 15 residues. Trimming at V came to 4 bases and at J to 1 base, leaving 6 bases not matched to a gene. Per the germline V gene, CDR1 is MNHEY and CDR2 is SVGAGI. The CDR3 loop reads CASSSFRGGNYGYTF. The DNA of the CDR3 is TGTGCCAGCAGTTCATTCAGGGGGGGTAACTATGGCTACACCTTC.

This clonotype was seen a single time. The chain couples TRBV29-1 to TRBJ2-7, with 10 bases identical to TRBD1. V dropped 4 bases and J dropped 0; count of bases not matched to a gene: 9. Germline loops: CDR1 SQVTM, CDR2 ANQGSEA. The CDR3 length is 16 residues. CDR3 residues: CSVASTTGGASYEQYF. CDR3 in DNA: TGCAGCGTTGCTTCCACGACAGGGGGCGCCTCCTACGAGCAGTACTTC.